The rows below give T cell receptor beta chains drawn from one sample of a study of blood T cell repertoires in COVID-19. Data came from immunoSEQ multiplex PCR; TCRdb stores just in-frame clones and leaves some out. The profile shows around 110,000 clones, about nine tenths of them singletons. Sample: peripheral blood. The receptors derive from a human donor with active COVID-19. The donor label of this sample is uncertain. CDR3s include the opening cysteine and the closing phenylalanine or tryptophan.

j_call v_call cdr3_aa
TRBJ2-5 TRBV18 CASSQVGGQETQYF
TRBJ2-6 TRBV27 CASREWGQAYSGANVLTF
TRBJ1-5 TRBV18 CASPTGNTLQKNQPQHF
TRBJ2-7 TRBV6-2/TRBV6-3 CASSYLGSRRTYEQYF
TRBJ2-7 TRBV9 CASSVVPGSYEQYF
TRBJ1-3 TRBV5-6 CASSTTGVGNTIYF
TRBJ2-5 TRBV4-2 CASSDQAGGTSGGRETQYF
TRBJ2-7 TRBV9 CASSPKASGGPHEQYF
TRBJ1-5 TRBV5-8 CASSLDRGNQPQHF
TRBJ2-3 TRBV7-6 CASSPLSSGVTDTQYF
TRBJ1-2 TRBV27 CASSSGLNGVRGGYTF
TRBJ2-5 TRBV5-1 CASKRIGGVQETQYF
TRBJ1-1 TRBV4-2 CASSQGGGPDRGKQTFF
TRBJ2-7 TRBV18 CASSPISGSYEQYF
TRBJ2-7 TRBV5-4 CASSRKGGTYEQYF
TRBJ2-7 TRBV11-2 CASSSLGGGKEQYF
TRBJ2-1 TRBV9 CASSGSGGTYNEQFF
TRBJ1-2 TRBV12-3/TRBV12-4 CASSLASGGGYTF
TRBJ2-7 TRBV9 CASSVSTGWAEGVNEQYF
TRBJ1-2 TRBV4-1 CASSQGPGSDGYTF
TRBJ1-1 TRBV6-1 CASGAPGGTEAFF
TRBJ1-2 TRBV18 CASSAGTGINYGYTF
TRBJ2-7 TRBV5-4 CASSLLIGGTGFHEQYF
TRBJ1-2 TRBV7-2 CASSLGGSNYGYTF
TRBJ2-3 TRBV9 CASSATTTTRGRTDTQYF
TRBJ1-2 TRBV6-4 CASSEQGAGGYTF
TRBJ1-1 TRBV18 CASSPGQGGTEAFF
TRBJ1-5 TRBV6-5 CASRGQNNQPQHF
TRBJ2-7 TRBV6-2/TRBV6-3 CASSWHTGTYEQYF
TRBJ1-3 TRBV9 CASSPQGRAGNTIYF
TRBJ2-5 TRBV3-1/TRBV3-2 CASSLGTSGETQYF
TRBJ2-1 TRBV28 CASIHSGGAYEQFF
TRBJ1-2 TRBV6-1 CASSELEGSNYGYTF
TRBJ2-2 TRBV19 CASSARQGADTGELFF
TRBJ2-1 TRBV19 CASSWLAGSSYNEQFF
TRBJ1-1 TRBV6-4 CASSDSKQGEAFSGRNTEAFF
TRBJ2-5 TRBV13 CASSPRTGEETQYF
TRBJ2-3 TRBV5-5 CASNKKGQGADTQYF
TRBJ1-5 TRBV19 CASSIRGNPNQPQHF
TRBJ2-2 TRBV7-8 CASSLAGGNTGELFF
TRBJ2-7 TRBV28 CASRPTSGGTYEQYF
TRBJ2-7 TRBV7-9 CASSWEYYEQYF
TRBJ2-1 TRBV6-4 CASSRRGGNNEQFF
TRBJ2-3 TRBV7-8 CASSVQGGSTDTQYF
TRBJ2-7 TRBV6-5 CASRKGLADYEQYF
TRBJ2-1 TRBV4-3 CASSSQQSSGGAGEQFF
TRBJ1-1 TRBV5-8 CASSHGQGKTEAFF
TRBJ2-7 TRBV2 CASRTGTGSYEQYF
TRBJ2-2 TRBV4-1 CASSQDWAGVSTGELFF
TRBJ2-1 TRBV19 CASKEGVLPHEQFF
TRBJ2-3 TRBV9 CASSVKGQGATDTQYF
TRBJ2-2 TRBV7-9 CASSYGTSGELFF
TRBJ1-2 TRBV15 CATSRSRGSYGYTF
TRBJ1-2 TRBV28 CASSLVRVGFDISHTF
TRBJ1-4 TRBV6-5 CASRPGPGQGEKLFF
TRBJ1-2 TRBV19 CASSTLREGLRGYTF
TRBJ2-1 TRBV19 CASSSPGGQGGNEQFF
TRBJ2-3 TRBV18 CASSLLAGAFTDTQYF
TRBJ2-5 TRBV27 CASSLRPRGFGETQYF
TRBJ1-1 TRBV7-9 CASSSYGQSNTEAFF